These 10 T cell receptor beta chains share one sample of origin, sequenced in a study of blood T cell repertoires in COVID-19. The table came from immunoSEQ multiplex PCR; TCRdb's copy has only in-frame clones and leaves some out. The profile shows approximately 210,000 clones, under 90% of them singletons. The sequencing sample was made of PBMCs or T cells enriched from blood (not recorded which). The receptors stem from a woman aged 60-70 years who had recovered from COVID-19.

A remark on this clone: The identical CDR3 is also encoded by other nucleotide sequences in the sample. The V gene is TRBV10-3, the J gene TRBJ1-2; the match to TRBD1 covers 7 bases. After removal of 2 bases from V and 5 bases from J, the junction contained 2 bases not matched to a gene. Germline V gives CDR1 ENHRY, CDR2 SYGVKD. The CDR3 totals 13 residues. CDR3 region: CAISEDREYGYTF. The CDR3 nucleotides are TGTGCCATCAGTGAGGACAGGGAATATGGCTACACCTTC.

The V gene is TRBV5-5, the J gene TRBJ2-6; D not resolved. The ends were cut back, 5 bases at V and 6 bases at J, with 12 bases in the middle. CDR3 length equals 14 residues. Germline CDR1 reads SGHKS; CDR2 reads YYEKEE (reference sequence). This CDR3 is CASSTTVTANVLTF. As DNA, the CDR3 is TGTGCCAGCAGTACAACCGTTACGGCCAACGTCCTGACTTTC.

The genes are TRBV6-5 and TRBJ1-1; D perhaps matches TRBD1 (5 bases). The CDR3 spans 14 residues. V lost 5 bases, J lost 1 base, and 11 bases lay in between. Germline values: CDR1 MNHEY, CDR2 SVGAGI. Here the CDR3 DNA reads TGTGCCAGCAGTCCGGGGGGAGGGAACACTGAAGCTTTCTTT. Residues: CASSPGGGNTEAFF.

This clone is a singleton in its sample. The chain combines TRBV7-9 with TRBJ2-1; 9 bases fit TRBD2. The germline V gene encodes CDR1 SEHNR and CDR2 FQNEAQ (reference sequence). This CDR3 has 15 residues. Trimming at V came to 2 bases and at J to 8 bases, leaving 7 bases not matched to a gene. The CDR3: CASSLLAGGLDEQFF. For the CDR3, the DNA is TGTGCCAGCAGCTTACTCGCGGGAGGGTTGGATGAGCAGTTCTTC.

The rearrangement uses TRBV5-1 and TRBJ2-1; 7 bases are a match to TRBD1. The length of the CDR3 is 15 residues. After removal of 4 bases from V and 1 base from J, the junction contained 5 bases not matched to a gene. Germline V gene lookup returns CDR1 SGHRS and CDR2 YFSETQ. The CDR3 DNA sequence: TGCGCCAGCAGCAACGGACAGGAATCCTACAATGAGCAGTTCTTC. It encodes CASSNGQESYNEQFF.

V is TRBV5-1 and J is TRBJ1-2, with 7 bases fitting TRBD1. CDR1 is SGHRS, CDR2 YFSETQ, per germline. Trimming cost V 2 bases and J 6 bases; bases outside gene matches: 4. The CDR3 covers 13 residues. CDR3 loop: CASSFQGENGYTF. The CDR3 DNA sequence: TGCGCCAGCAGCTTTCAGGGGGAAAATGGCTACACCTTC.

V gene TRBV29-1 combines with J gene TRBJ1-5; 8 bases align to TRBD1. Germline V gene data show CDR1 as SQVTM and CDR2 as ANQGSEA. After removal of 6 bases from V and 4 bases from J, the junction contained 2 bases not matched to a gene. CDR3 length equals 12 residues. As DNA, the CDR3 is TGCAGCGTCGGACAGGGAAATCAGCCCCAGCATTTT. As protein: CSVGQGNQPQHF. Using reference TRBV29-1 and TRBJ1-5 for the parts outside the CDR3, the full variable domain is SAVISQKPSRDICQRGTSLTIQCQVDSQVTMMFWYRQQPGQSLTLIATANQGSEATYESGFVIDKFPISRPNLTFSTLTVSNMSPEDSSIYLCSVGQGNQPQHFGDGTRLSIL.

The chain employs TRBV3-1 (or the pseudogene TRBV3-2) and TRBJ1-3; D gene ambiguous. The V gene's germline CDR1 is LGHDT and CDR2 YNNKEL (reference sequence). Trimming took off 1 base at V and 4 bases at J, with 14 bases between the two ends. The CDR3 runs 16 residues. This chain's CDR3 is CASSQVLQLAGNTIYF. CDR3 coding DNA: TGTGCCAGCAGCCAAGTATTGCAACTTGCGGGAAACACCATATATTTT.

The chain employs TRBV3-1 (or the pseudogene TRBV3-2) and TRBJ2-1, with unresolved D. CDR3 length equals 16 residues. The V end lost 0 bases, the J end lost 2 bases, and 11 bases lay between the germline ends. Germline V gene sequence: CDR1 LGHDT, CDR2 YNNKEL (reference sequence). The CDR3, as DNA: TGTGCCAGCAGCCAAGAACTCCACGCCACCTACAATGAGCAGTTCTTC. Translation: CASSQELHATYNEQFF.

There are a few counts of this clone. The rearrangement links TRBV2 to TRBJ1-6, with 10 bases aligning to TRBD1. This CDR3 contains 14 residues. J was trimmed by 10 bases and V by 6 bases; bases with no gene match: 6. The germline gives CDR1 SNHLY, CDR2 FYNNEI. The CDR3 protein is CASRGQGLGSPLHF. CDR3 in DNA: TGTGCCAGCAGGGGACAGGGGCTTGGATCACCCCTCCACTTT.